Described below is a single T cell receptor beta chain sequence and its context. Its target is not known. This sample is part of a study of OX40 agonist ivuxolimab in advanced cancers. Study details: Patients received intravenous ivuxolimab every 2 weeks at 0.01 to 10 mg/kg. Patients were under 90% male with ages roughly 20 to 85, mean 60.

Study-level results: Certain nonresponding patients likewise had low normalized T-cell clonal expansion.

This CDR3 has 13 amino acids. Germline CDR1 reads SGDLS; CDR2 reads YYNGEE. The V and J ends lost 0 bases and 7 bases respectively, with 10 bases between them. Clones were read by immunoSEQ multiplex PCR, and TCRdb kept only the in-frame ones, dropping some. The sample includes about 16,000 clones, about 83% seen only once; the top ten take around 12%. This receptor was taken from an adult with an advanced solid tumor such as melanoma, head and neck, liver or kidney cancer. This material consisted of CD4+ or CD8+ T cells sorted from blood, taken in a trial of the OX40 agonist ivuxolimab. The J gene is TRBJ2-5, the V gene TRBV9, with D tentatively TRBD2 (6 bases). The CDR3 reads CASSVGGEATQYF. DNA for the CDR3: TGTGCCAGCAGCGTAGGGGGGGAGGCGACCCAGTACTTC.